These T cell receptor beta chains were read from a single sample in a study of CD8+CD57+ T cells in acquired aplastic anemia. MiXCR, applied by TCRdb to the reads, yields one record per CDR3 protein. Counted here are just over 150,000 distinct CDR3 sequences, around 48% occurring once; the ten biggest clones make up roughly 29%. Sequenced input: sorted CD4+, CD8+, or CD8+CD57+ T cells (not recorded which) from PBMCs. The receptors here all came from a human donor with aplastic anemia. The CDR3 runs from the conserved cysteine through the conserved F or W.

j_call v_call cdr3_aa
TRBJ1-2 TRBV28 CASIGDRAYGYTF
TRBJ2-3 TRBV20-1 CSATLGLAIVLGTDTQYF
TRBJ2-7 TRBV19 CATLGPSGRSHEQYF
TRBJ2-7 TRBV7-9 CASSPPGLYEQYF
TRBJ2-7 TRBV10-3 CAISRGEAGTDDEQYF
TRBJ1-1 TRBV27 CASSLASPATEAFF
TRBJ2-7 TRBV3-1 CASSLIRGHEQYF
TRBJ1-6 TRBV19 CASTSGQGISPLHF
TRBJ2-3 TRBV9 CASSVGVVDTQYF
TRBJ2-7 TRBV5-5 CASSLGAGKALEQYF
TRBJ2-3 TRBV10-3 CAIRPDRDGDTQYF
TRBJ2-2 TRBV29-1 CSVVGPLGELFF
TRBJ2-7 TRBV14 CASSRNPSYEQYF
TRBJ1-6 TRBV6-2/TRBV6-3 CASSYPRDRGRNSPLHF
TRBJ2-3 TRBV2 CASRSTSTDTQYF
TRBJ1-2 TRBV2 CASYQLGDGYTF
TRBJ2-3 TRBV29-1 CSVESGTGGFTDTQYF
TRBJ2-7 TRBV10-2 CASSESTDYEQYF
TRBJ2-7 TRBV7-8 CASSPQEYQSYEQYF
TRBJ2-4 TRBV11-3 CASSLWGTKNIQYF
TRBJ2-5 TRBV9 CASGPPGETQYF
TRBJ1-2 TRBV24-1 CATSDPPPMHGYTF
TRBJ2-2 TRBV7-2 CASSLTATSEVTGELFF
TRBJ2-7 TRBV3-1 CASSQDKVPYEQYF
TRBJ2-7 TRBV5-5 CASSPWTPYEQYF
TRBJ1-1 TRBV29-1 CSVEWYSTEAFF
TRBJ2-7 TRBV13 CASSPDSGRVPLTSYEQYF
TRBJ1-6 TRBV6-1 CASRSYNSPLHF
TRBJ2-4 TRBV7-2 CASSPLFGQGPKNIQYF
TRBJ2-3 TRBV19 CASRLAGDTQYF
TRBJ1-1 TRBV5-6 CASSWGDLAEAFF
TRBJ2-1 TRBV11-1 CASSPRQGPSPSYNEQFF
TRBJ2-7 TRBV27 CASSYASGQLYEQYF